The 12 T cell receptor beta chains given below trace back to one sample, sequenced in a study of blood T cell repertoires in COVID-19. The assay was immunoSEQ multiplex PCR, and TCRdb's table has in-frame clones only and misses some. The table includes about 180,000 clones, 80% to 90% detected once. Specimen: peripheral blood. Every receptor here comes from a man between 70 and 80 years old with active or convalescent COVID-19.

This rearrangement joins TRBV5-1 to TRBJ2-2, with no clear D. Germline V gene sequence: CDR1 SGHRS, CDR2 YFSETQ. The V end was cut by 4 bases, the J end by 1 base, with 14 bases between. CDR3 length: 16 residues. CDR3 region: CASSLARSRNTGELFF. The CDR3 DNA follows: TGCGCCAGCAGCCTGGCACGTAGCAGGAACACCGGGGAGCTGTTTTTT.

The chain has TRBV11-3 and TRBJ2-1, with D tentatively TRBD2 (6 bases). This CDR3 is 15 amino acids long. The V end lost 6 bases, the J end lost 6 bases, and 18 bases lay between the germline ends. Germline V gene lookup returns CDR1 SGHNT and CDR2 YENEEA. CDR3 nucleotide sequence: TGTGCCAGCAGTTCTGGACTACCAACGGGCAATGAGCAGTTCTTC. It yields the protein CASSSGLPTGNEQFF.

J is TRBJ1-3 and V is TRBV5-5; D is uncertain. The V end was cut by 3 bases, the J end by 0 bases, with 13 bases between. Looked up from germline, CDR1 is SGHKS and CDR2 is YYEKEE (reference sequence). The CDR3 sequence is 16 residues long. DNA of the CDR3: TGTGCCAGCAGCTCAAGACTGGATAGCTCTGGAAACACCATATATTTT. Amino acid sequence: CASSSRLDSSGNTIYF.

The chain joins TRBV4-3 to TRBJ2-2, with a tentative D call TRBD1 (6 bases). This CDR3 contains 16 residues. V dropped 2 bases and J dropped 1 base, with 11 bases sitting between them. Germline-derived CDR1 and CDR2 are LGHNA and YSLEER. CDR3 sequence reads: CASSQFRTVNTGELFF. The CDR3 bases are TGCGCCAGCAGCCAATTCAGGACAGTGAACACCGGGGAGCTGTTTTTT.

The chain employs TRBV7-8 and TRBJ1-1; tentative D call: TRBD1 (6 bases). Trimming took 3 bases from V and 5 from J, leaving 13 bases between them. Germline V gene lookup returns CDR1 SGHVS and CDR2 FQNEAQ. The CDR3 runs 14 residues. CDR3 nucleotide sequence: TGTGCCAGCAGCTTCCAGGGCCAGGGGACTGAAGCTTTCTTT. Amino acids: CASSFQGQGTEAFF.

This chain joins TRBV2 and TRBJ2-2; 10 bases are shared with TRBD1. The length of the CDR3 is 15 residues. The germline V gene encodes CDR1 SNHLY and CDR2 FYNNEI. V shed 4 bases and J 1 base; nucleotides not matched to a gene: 0. The CDR3 region is CASSGDRGNTGELFF. For the CDR3, the DNA is TGTGCCAGCAGTGGGGACAGGGGGAACACCGGGGAGCTGTTTTTT. Full variable domain (outside the CDR3, taken from reference TRBV2 and TRBJ2-2): EPEVTQTPSHQVTQMGQEVILRCVPISNHLYFYWYRQILGQKVEFLVSFYNNEISEKSEIFDDQFSVERPDGSNFTLKIRSTKLEDSAMYFCASSGDRGNTGELFFGEGSRLTVL.

This clone was observed a few times. The rearrangement links TRBV6-2 or TRBV6-3 to TRBJ1-2; 7 nucleotides agree with TRBD1. Germline V gene lookup returns CDR1 MNHEY and CDR2 SVGEGT. This CDR3 contains 13 residues. V was clipped by 6 bases and J by 6 bases; unmatched bases: 7. The DNA of the CDR3 is TGTGCCAGCAGCCGGGGACAGACTAATGGCTACACCTTC. Its protein product is CASSRGQTNGYTF.

This clone turned up a few times. V gene TRBV3-1 (or the pseudogene TRBV3-2) combines with J gene TRBJ1-3; no clear D gene. Per germline, CDR1 LGHDT and CDR2 YNNKEL (reference sequence). This CDR3 is 14 amino acids long. Trimming left V 5 bases short and J 0 bases short, with 8 bases between. The CDR3 region has the DNA TGTGCCAGCAGCTTTGGGAGCTCTGGAAACACCATATATTTT. Its translation is CASSFGSSGNTIYF.

This clone was found once. The gene calls are TRBV6-1 and TRBJ1-5; D is unclear. This CDR3 is built from 16 residues. CDR1 is MNHNS, CDR2 SASEGT, per germline. Trimming took off 2 bases at V and 3 bases at J, with 14 bases between the two ends. In DNA, the CDR3 is TGTGCCAGCAGTGAATGGCCAGAAATTTTCAATCAGCCCCAGCATTTT. It translates to CASSEWPEIFNQPQHF.

This chain connects TRBV5-1 to TRBJ1-1, with D possibly TRBD1 on 6 matching bases. Germline V gene lookup returns CDR1 SGHRS and CDR2 YFSETQ. This CDR3 contains 13 residues. The germline V and J ends were trimmed by 2 bases and 3 bases, with 8 bases remaining between them. CDR3 DNA sequence: TGCGCCAGCAGCTTAGGGGGGGACACTGAAGCTTTCTTT. Residues: CASSLGGDTEAFF.

V gene TRBV19 combines with J gene TRBJ2-7; 10 nucleotides agree with TRBD2. The CDR3 spans 18 residues. Germline V gene data show CDR1 as LNHDA and CDR2 as SQIVND (reference sequence). The V segment lost 2 bases and the J segment 1 base; nucleotides outside the gene matches: 11. The CDR3 loop is CASSIRLAGVKRSYEQYF. In DNA form, the CDR3 reads TGTGCCAGTAGTATAAGGCTAGCGGGAGTTAAACGTTCCTACGAGCAGTACTTC.

This clone was detected only a few times. This chain joins TRBV11-2 and TRBJ2-1; TRBD2 might be the D (6 bases). Germline V lookup: CDR1 SGHAT, CDR2 FQNNGV. The CDR3 runs to 12 residues. Trimming pared 4 bases from V and 5 bases from J, leaving 6 bases between. The DNA of the CDR3 is TGTGCCAGCAGCTGGAGGGACAATGAGCAGTTCTTC. It encodes CASSWRDNEQFF.